The source of this TCR beta chain is a study of patients and donors after allogeneic stem cell transplantation. Germline CDR1 ENHRY, CDR2 SYGVKD. V was pared by 6 bases and J by 1 base, with 9 bases of the junction left unmatched. CDR3 length: 16 residues. Each CDR3 protein is one row after TCRdb ran MiXCR on the RT-PCR reads. This repertoire shows about 160,000 distinct CDR3 sequences, about a quarter found once; its top ten account for roughly a quarter. The sequence was obtained from a human donor who was either an allogeneic HSCT recipient or a stem cell or donor lymphocyte infusion donor (not recorded which). It is not recorded whose cells these are; they may come from a transplant donor. What was sequenced was blood, either unsorted or a sorted T cell fraction (not recorded which). The V and J genes are TRBV10-3 and TRBJ1-1; TRBD1 matches 9 bases. DNA for the CDR3: TGTGCCATCAGCGGACTGGACAGGGGTTGGAACACTGAAGCTTTCTTT. This gives the protein CAISGLDRGWNTEAFF.